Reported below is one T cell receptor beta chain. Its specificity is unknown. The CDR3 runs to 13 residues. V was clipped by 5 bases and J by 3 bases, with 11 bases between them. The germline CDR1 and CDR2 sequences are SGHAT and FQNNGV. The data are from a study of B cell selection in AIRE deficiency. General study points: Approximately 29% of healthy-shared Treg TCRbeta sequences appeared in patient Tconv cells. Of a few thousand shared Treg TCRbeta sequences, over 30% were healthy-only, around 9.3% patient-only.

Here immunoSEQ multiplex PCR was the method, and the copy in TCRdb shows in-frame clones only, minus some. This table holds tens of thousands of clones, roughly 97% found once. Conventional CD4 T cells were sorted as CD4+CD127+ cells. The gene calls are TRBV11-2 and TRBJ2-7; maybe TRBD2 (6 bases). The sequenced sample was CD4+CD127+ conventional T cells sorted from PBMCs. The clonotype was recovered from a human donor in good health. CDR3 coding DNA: TGTGCCAGCAGCCCTGGGCGGGACTACGAGCAGTACTTC. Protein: CASSPGRDYEQYF.